The following is a T cell receptor (beta chain) sequence with its context. Its antigen is undetermined. This sample was taken from a study of tumor-infiltrating lymphocytes in primary liver carcinoma. Starting material of about 450 ng total RNA yielded TCR beta cDNA via a constant-region primer. ARM-PCR was slightly modified, and three nested multiplex PCR rounds with it gave rise to the TCR beta libraries. Researchers ran the first two PCR rounds for roughly 11 cycles each with TRBV1-TRBV30 forward primers and a C-beta reverse primer. TCRdb processed the multiplex PCR reads anew with MiXCR; each CDR3 protein has one entry. The sample carries tens of thousands of distinct CDR3 sequences, around 75% recorded once. Whole-study findings and limits: The difference in top-250-clone fraction between tumors and blood was significant, favoring tumors (p = 0.039). The overlap of tumor-adjacent and tumor-blood pairs was smaller than that of tumor region pairs.

Each 20-30 mg portion of unsorted bulk tissue served as the source for co-extraction of RNA and DNA. The patients presented with primary liver carcinoma, which was managed through surgical resection. No patient had received treatment, and all had chronic HBV infection. The J segment lost 9 bases and the V segment lost 6 bases, leaving 11 bases of the junction unmatched. Germline CDR1 reads SGHAT; CDR2 reads FQNNGV. The CDR3 sequence is 14 residues long. The V and J genes are TRBV11-2 and TRBJ2-1, with TRBD2 identical over 7 bases. The sequenced material came from tumor-adjacent normal liver tissue. The sequence came from a woman in her thirties with primary liver carcinoma and hepatitis B virus infection. This chain's CDR3 is CASSLGGTWGEQFF. In DNA form, the CDR3 reads TGTGCCAGCAGTCTCGGGGGGACGTGGGGTGAGCAGTTCTTC.